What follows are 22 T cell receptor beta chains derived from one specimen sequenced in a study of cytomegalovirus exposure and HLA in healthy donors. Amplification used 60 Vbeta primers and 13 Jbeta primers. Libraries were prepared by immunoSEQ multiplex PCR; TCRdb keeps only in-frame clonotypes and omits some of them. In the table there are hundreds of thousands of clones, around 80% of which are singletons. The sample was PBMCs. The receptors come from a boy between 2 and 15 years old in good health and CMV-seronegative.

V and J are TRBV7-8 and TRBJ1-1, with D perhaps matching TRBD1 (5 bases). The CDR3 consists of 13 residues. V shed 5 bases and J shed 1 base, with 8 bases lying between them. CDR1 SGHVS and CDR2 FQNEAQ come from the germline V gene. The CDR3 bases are TGTGCCAGCAGCCCGGGGGGGAACACTGAAGCTTTCTTT. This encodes CASSPGGNTEAFF. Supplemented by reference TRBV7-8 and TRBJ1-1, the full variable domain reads GAGVSQSPRYKVAKRGQDVALRCDPISGHVSLFWYQQALGQGPEFLTYFQNEAQLDKSGLPSDRFFAERPEGSVSTLKIQRTQQEDSAVYLCASSPGGNTEAFFGQGTRLTVV.

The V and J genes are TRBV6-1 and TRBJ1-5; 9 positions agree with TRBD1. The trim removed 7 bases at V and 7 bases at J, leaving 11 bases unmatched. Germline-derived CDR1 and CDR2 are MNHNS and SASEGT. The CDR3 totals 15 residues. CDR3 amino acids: CASMTYRDREQPQHF. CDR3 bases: TGTGCCAGCATGACTTACCGGGACAGGGAACAGCCCCAGCATTTT.

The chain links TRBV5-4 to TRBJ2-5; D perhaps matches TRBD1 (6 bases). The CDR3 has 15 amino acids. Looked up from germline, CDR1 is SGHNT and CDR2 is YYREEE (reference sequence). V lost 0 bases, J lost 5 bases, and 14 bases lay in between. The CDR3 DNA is TGTGCCAGCAGCTTGGTTGGCAGGGGCGGGGAGACCCAGTACTTC. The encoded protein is CASSLVGRGGETQYF.

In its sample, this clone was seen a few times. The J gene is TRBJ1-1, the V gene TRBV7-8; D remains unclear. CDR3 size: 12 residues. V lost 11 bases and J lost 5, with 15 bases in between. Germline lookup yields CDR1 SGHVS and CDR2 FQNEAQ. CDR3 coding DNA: TGTGCCGTACAATCTCGGCGGACTGAAGCTTTCTTT. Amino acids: CAVQSRRTEAFF. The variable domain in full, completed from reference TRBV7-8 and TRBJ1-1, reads GAGVSQSPRYKVAKRGQDVALRCDPISGHVSLFWYQQALGQGPEFLTYFQNEAQLDKSGLPSDRFFAERPEGSVSTLKIQRTQQEDSAVYLCAVQSRRTEAFFGQGTRLTVV.

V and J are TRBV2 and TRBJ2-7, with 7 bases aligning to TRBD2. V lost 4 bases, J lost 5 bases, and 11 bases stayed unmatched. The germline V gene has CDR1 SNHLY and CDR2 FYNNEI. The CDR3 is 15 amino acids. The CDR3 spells CASSGQLLANNEQYF. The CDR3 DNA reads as TGTGCCAGCAGTGGACAACTACTAGCGAACAACGAGCAGTACTTC.

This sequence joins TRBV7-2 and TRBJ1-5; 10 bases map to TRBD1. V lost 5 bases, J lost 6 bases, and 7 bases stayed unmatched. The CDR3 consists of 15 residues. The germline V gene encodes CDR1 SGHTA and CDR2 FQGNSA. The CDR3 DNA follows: TGTGCCAGCAGCCATCCGACAGGGGGCTCTCAGCCCCAGCATTTT. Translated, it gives CASSHPTGGSQPQHF.

The CDR3 sequence: CASSDRDTEAFF. The CDR3 DNA reads TGTGCCAGCAGCGACCGGGACACTGAAGCTTTCTTT. The chain uses TRBV21-1 and TRBJ1-1. TRBV21-1 is designated a pseudogene. The CDR3 spans 12 residues.

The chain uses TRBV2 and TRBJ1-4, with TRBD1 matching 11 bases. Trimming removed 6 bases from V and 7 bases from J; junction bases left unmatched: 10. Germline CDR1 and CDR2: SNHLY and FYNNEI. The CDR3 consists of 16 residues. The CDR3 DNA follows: TGTGCCAGCAGAACTGGGACAGGGGGTACGACTGAAAAACTGTTTTTT. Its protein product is CASRTGTGGTTEKLFF.

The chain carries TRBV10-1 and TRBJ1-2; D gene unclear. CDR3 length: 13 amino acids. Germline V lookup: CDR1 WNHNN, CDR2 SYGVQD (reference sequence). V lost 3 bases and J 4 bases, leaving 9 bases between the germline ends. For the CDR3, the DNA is TGCGCCAGCAGTGAAGAGGCAGTCTATGGCTACACCTTC. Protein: CASSEEAVYGYTF.

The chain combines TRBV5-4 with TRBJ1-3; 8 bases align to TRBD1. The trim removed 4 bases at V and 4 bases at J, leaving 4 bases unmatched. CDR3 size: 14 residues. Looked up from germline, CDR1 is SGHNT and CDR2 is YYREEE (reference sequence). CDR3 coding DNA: TGTGCCAGCAGCCGCGGACAGGGAGGAAACACCATATATTTT. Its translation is CASSRGQGGNTIYF.

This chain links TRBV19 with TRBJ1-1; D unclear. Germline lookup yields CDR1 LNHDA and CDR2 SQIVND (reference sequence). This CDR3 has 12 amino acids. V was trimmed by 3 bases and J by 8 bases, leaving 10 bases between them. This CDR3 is CASSINPREAFF. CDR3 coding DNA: TGTGCCAGTAGTATTAATCCTAGAGAAGCTTTCTTT.

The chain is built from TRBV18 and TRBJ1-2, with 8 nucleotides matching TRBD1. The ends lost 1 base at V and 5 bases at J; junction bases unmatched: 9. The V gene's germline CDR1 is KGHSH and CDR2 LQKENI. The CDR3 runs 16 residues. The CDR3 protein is CASSPQQGEFSYGYTF. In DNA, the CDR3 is TGTGCCAGCTCACCACAACAGGGGGAGTTTTCTTATGGCTACACCTTC.

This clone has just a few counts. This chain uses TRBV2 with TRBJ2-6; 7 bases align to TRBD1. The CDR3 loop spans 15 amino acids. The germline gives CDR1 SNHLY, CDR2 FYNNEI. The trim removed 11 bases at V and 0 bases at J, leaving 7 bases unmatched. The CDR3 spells CAQGGGSSGANVLTF. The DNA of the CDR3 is TGTGCCCAAGGGGGCGGGTCCTCTGGGGCCAACGTCCTGACTTTC. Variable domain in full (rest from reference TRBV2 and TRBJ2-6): EPEVTQTPSHQVTQMGQEVILRCVPISNHLYFYWYRQILGQKVEFLVSFYNNEISEKSEIFDDQFSVERPDGSNFTLKIRSTKLEDSAMYFCAQGGGSSGANVLTFGAGSRLTVL.

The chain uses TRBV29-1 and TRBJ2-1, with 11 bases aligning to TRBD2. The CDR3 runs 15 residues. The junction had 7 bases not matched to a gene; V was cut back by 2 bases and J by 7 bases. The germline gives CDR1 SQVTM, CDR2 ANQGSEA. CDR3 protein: CSVELTLAGGNEQFF. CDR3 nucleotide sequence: TGCAGCGTTGAACTTACCCTAGCGGGAGGTAATGAGCAGTTCTTC.

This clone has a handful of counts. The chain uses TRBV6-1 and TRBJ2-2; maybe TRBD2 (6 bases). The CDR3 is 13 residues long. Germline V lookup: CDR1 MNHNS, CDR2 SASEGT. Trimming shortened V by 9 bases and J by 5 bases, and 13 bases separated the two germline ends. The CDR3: CASTDYPTGELFF. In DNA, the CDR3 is TGTGCCAGTACGGACTACCCAACCGGGGAGCTGTTTTTT.

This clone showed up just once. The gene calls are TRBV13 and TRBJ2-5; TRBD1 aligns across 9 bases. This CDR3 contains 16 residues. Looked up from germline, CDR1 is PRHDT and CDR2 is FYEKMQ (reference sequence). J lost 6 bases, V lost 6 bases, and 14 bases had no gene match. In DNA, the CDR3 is TGTGCCAGCAGAAAAGGTCCGGGACAGGGACAACAGACCCAGTACTTC. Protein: CASRKGPGQGQQTQYF.

The CDR3 region is CASSVAGGAVEGYTF. CDR3 sequence (DNA): TGTGCCAGCAGCGTAGCAGGGGGCGCCGTAGAAGGCTACACCTTC. The chain is built from TRBV9 and TRBJ1-2; TRBD1 aligns across 8 bases. The CDR3 has 15 amino acids. V lost 0 bases to trimming and J lost 8 bases; unmatched junction nucleotides: 9. Germline V gene data show CDR1 as SGDLS and CDR2 as YYNGEE.

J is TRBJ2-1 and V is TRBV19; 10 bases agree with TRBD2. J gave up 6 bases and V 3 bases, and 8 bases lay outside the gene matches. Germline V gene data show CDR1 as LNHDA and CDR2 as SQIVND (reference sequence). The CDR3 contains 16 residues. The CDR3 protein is CASSMGSGRAINEQFF. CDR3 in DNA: TGTGCCAGTAGTATGGGGAGCGGGAGGGCCATCAATGAGCAGTTCTTC.

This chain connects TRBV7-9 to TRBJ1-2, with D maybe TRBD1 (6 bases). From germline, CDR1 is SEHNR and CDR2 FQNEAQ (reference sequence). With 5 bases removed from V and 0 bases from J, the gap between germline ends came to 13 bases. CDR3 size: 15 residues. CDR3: CASSPVPGANYGYTF. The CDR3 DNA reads TGTGCCAGCAGCCCAGTCCCAGGGGCTAACTATGGCTACACCTTC.

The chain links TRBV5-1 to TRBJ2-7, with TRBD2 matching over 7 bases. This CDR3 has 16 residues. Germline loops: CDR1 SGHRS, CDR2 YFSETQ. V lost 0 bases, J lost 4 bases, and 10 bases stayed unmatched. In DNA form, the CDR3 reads TGCGCCAGCAGCTTGGATCTCGGGGCGGGAGTTTACGAGCAGTACTTC. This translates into CASSLDLGAGVYEQYF.

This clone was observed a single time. The CDR3 here is CASSVRTSGGAEQFF. CDR3 DNA: TGTGCCAGCAGCGTACGGACTAGCGGGGGGGCGGAGCAGTTCTTC. The genes are TRBV9 and TRBJ2-1, with TRBD2 matching over 15 bases. Germline loops: CDR1 SGDLS, CDR2 YYNGEE. With V trimmed by 1 base and J by 10 bases, 3 bases remained unmatched. This CDR3 spans 15 amino acids.

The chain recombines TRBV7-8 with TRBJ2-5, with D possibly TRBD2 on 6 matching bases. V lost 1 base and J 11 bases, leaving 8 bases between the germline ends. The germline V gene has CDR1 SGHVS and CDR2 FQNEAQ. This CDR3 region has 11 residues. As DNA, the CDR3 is TGTGCCAGCAGCTTAGACCGGGAGCAGTACTTC. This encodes CASSLDREQYF.